This TCR beta chain was retrieved from a study of shared clonotypes between healthy human individuals. Study as a whole: The study enrolled two women and three men aged 18 to 49. Study outcomes and limitations: Only blood was sampled; tissue repertoires likely differ.

For each subset, genomic DNA was distributed in equal portions over several immunoSEQ plates. The repertoire was sequenced with immunoSEQ multiplex PCR; TCRdb's copy has only in-frame clones and lacks some. The repertoire holds about 1.5 million clones, with 95% to 99% as singletons. Worth noting for this clone: No antigen is known for it.

Material: naive CD4+ T cells sorted from blood. Subset meaning: CD45RA+ positively selected. This TCR came from a man aged 30 to 45 in good health.

The CDR3 protein is CASSPVPTSTDEQFF. In nucleotides, the CDR3 is TGTGCCAGCAGCCCAGTCCCAACTAGCACTGATGAGCAGTTCTTC. This chain uses TRBV7-3 with TRBJ2-1; TRBD2 is a possible D gene (6 bases). Trimming left V 5 bases short and J 8 bases short, with 19 bases between. Germline-derived CDR1 and CDR2 are SGHTA and FQGTGA. The length of the CDR3 is 15 residues.